These 21 T cell receptor beta chains were sequenced from one sample in a study of blood T cells in healthy people across ages. Through a sample-barcoded 5' primer and a J-beta primer mix, a second PCR was run for roughly 6 to 11 cycles. TCRdb re-called the 5' RACE reads with MiXCR, one entry per CDR3 protein. The profile shows about 1,400,000 distinct CDR3 sequences, 40% to 50% of them singletons. The source material was blood. These receptors all come from a woman aged 18 to 35 in good health.

The J gene is TRBJ1-1, the V gene TRBV7-8; D is ambiguous. V lost 6 bases to trimming and J lost 0 bases, with 14 bases between them. Germline-derived CDR1 and CDR2 are SGHVS and FQNEAQ. This CDR3 has 15 amino acids. CDR3 in amino acids: CASRLTGQMNTEAFF. CDR3 coding DNA: TGTGCCAGCAGATTAACCGGGCAGATGAACACTGAAGCTTTCTTT.

This clonotype has more than one count but fewer than ten. V usage is TRBV27 and J usage is TRBJ2-1, with 13 positions matching TRBD2. V lost 4 bases, J lost 9 bases, and 6 bases stayed unmatched. The CDR3 sequence is 15 residues long. Germline V gene lookup returns CDR1 MNHEY and CDR2 SMNVEV (reference sequence). This CDR3 reads CASSSGLAGVSEQFF. DNA of the CDR3: TGTGCCAGCAGTTCAGGACTAGCGGGAGTCTCTGAGCAGTTCTTC.

This clonotype was counted between two and nine times. This chain joins TRBV20-1 and TRBJ2-1; D possibly corresponds to TRBD2 (6 bases). Trimming removed 1 base from V and 9 bases from J, with 13 bases in between. The germline V gene has CDR1 DFQATT and CDR2 SNEGSKA (reference sequence). CDR3 length equals 13 residues. CDR3 DNA sequence: TGCAGTGCTAGAGGGAGCGGAGGGGCTGAGCAGTTCTTC. Residues: CSARGSGGAEQFF.

The rearrangement uses TRBV29-1 and TRBJ1-5; D is perhaps TRBD1 (5 bases). The germline V and J ends were trimmed by 2 bases and 3 bases, with 8 bases remaining between them. Germline V lookup: CDR1 SQVTM, CDR2 ANQGSEA. CDR3 length: 13 amino acids. The CDR3 is CSVELGTNQPQHF. In nucleotides, the CDR3 is TGCAGCGTTGAACTCGGGACCAATCAGCCCCAGCATTTT.

The chain couples TRBV5-1 to TRBJ2-5; the D gene is possibly TRBD1 (6 bases). Germline V gene lookup returns CDR1 SGHRS and CDR2 YFSETQ. The CDR3 is 16 residues long. Trimming took off 3 bases at V and 5 bases at J, with 20 bases between the two ends. The CDR3 is CASSSWTETSRETQYF. In DNA, the CDR3 is TGCGCCAGCAGCTCCTGGACAGAGACCTCCCGCGAGACCCAGTACTTC.

This chain connects TRBV6-5 to TRBJ2-3, with TRBD1 matching over 12 bases. The CDR3 covers 15 residues. Germline lookup yields CDR1 MNHEY and CDR2 SVGAGI. V lost 4 bases and J lost 5; bases outside the gene matches: 4. CDR3 sequence reads: CASSSRDRGLDTQYF. The CDR3 region has the DNA TGTGCCAGCAGTTCTCGGGACAGGGGGCTAGATACGCAGTATTTT.

The chain combines TRBV10-3 with TRBJ1-2; possibly TRBD1 for D (6 bases). The CDR3 consists of 18 residues. Germline CDR1 ENHRY, CDR2 SYGVKD. V lost 0 bases to trimming and J lost 1 base, with 18 bases between them. The DNA for the CDR3 is TGTGCCATCAGTGAGTCGGGGATAGGGGGATCACTTAACTATGGCTACACCTTC. The encoded protein is CAISESGIGGSLNYGYTF.

The chain recombines TRBV30 with TRBJ2-7; possibly TRBD1 for D (6 bases). Germline CDR1 and CDR2: GTSNPN and SVGIG (reference sequence). V was pared by 5 bases and J by 2 bases, with 10 bases between. This CDR3 region has 12 residues. This chain's CDR3 is CAWGRGTYEQYF. Written as DNA, the CDR3 is TGTGCCTGGGGAAGGGGGACCTACGAGCAGTACTTC.

V gene TRBV12-3 or TRBV12-4 combines with J gene TRBJ2-5; weak D call: TRBD2 (5 bases). This CDR3 is 16 amino acids long. The V gene lost 7 bases and the J gene lost 11 bases, with 29 bases spanning the gap. The DNA for the CDR3 is TGTGCCAGCACCCGAGACGGAAGTCCATTCGGGAATGAGCAGTACTTC. It specifies CASTRDGSPFGNEQYF.

The J gene is TRBJ2-7, the V gene TRBV28; 7 bases fit TRBD2. Trimming removed 4 bases from V and 12 bases from J; junction bases left unmatched: 6. CDR1 MDHEN and CDR2 SYDVKM come from the germline V gene. CDR3 size: 11 residues. As DNA, the CDR3 is TGTGCCAGCAGTTCGAGCGGGGTAGGGTACTTC. This codes for CASSSSGVGYF.

This clonotype was seen a handful of times. The gene calls are TRBV25-1 and TRBJ1-2, with TRBD1 as a possible D gene (6 bases). This CDR3 comprises 14 residues. V was clipped by 5 bases and J by 5 bases, with 15 bases between them. CDR1 MGHDK and CDR2 SYGVNS come from the germline V gene. For the CDR3, the DNA is TGTGCCAGCAGTCAAACAGGGTATGGATATGGCTACACCTTC. As protein: CASSQTGYGYGYTF.

Notes on this clonotype: An end of the junction differs from the germline gene, which may be a read error. This sequence joins TRBV12-3 or TRBV12-4 and TRBJ2-3; 7 bases are shared with TRBD1. The CDR3 totals 18 residues. CDR3 nucleotide sequence: TGTGCCGGCAGTTGGGACAGCCATAGGGCGGCCCGCACAGATACGCAGTATTTT. Its translation is CAGSWDSHRAARTDTQYF.

This clonotype was seen only a few times. The rearrangement uses TRBV6-5 and TRBJ1-1, with 7 bases identical to TRBD1. This CDR3 is built from 16 residues. The ends lost 7 bases at V and 4 bases at J; junction bases unmatched: 15. Germline V gene sequence: CDR1 MNHEY, CDR2 SVGAGI. The DNA of the CDR3 is TGTGCCAGCACCCTAGGGACAGTAATGGGAGGCACTGAAGCTTTCTTT. It encodes CASTLGTVMGGTEAFF.

The J gene is TRBJ1-5, the V gene TRBV12-5, with D possibly TRBD1 on 6 matching bases. Per the germline V gene, CDR1 is LGHNT and CDR2 is FRNRAP. The V gene lost 3 bases and the J gene lost 6 bases, with 21 bases spanning the gap. CDR3 length: 17 amino acids. The CDR3, as DNA: TGTGCTAGTGGTTTCGCCAACAGTGGCCTAGGGGGTCAGCCCCAGCATTTT. Translated, it gives CASGFANSGLGGQPQHF.

This clonotype was observed a few times. J is TRBJ1-2 and V is TRBV12-3 or TRBV12-4; TRBD1 aligns across 7 bases. The junction had 9 bases not matched to a gene; V was cut back by 1 base and J by 4 bases. CDR3 length: 16 residues. In nucleotides, the CDR3 is TGTGCCAGCAGTTTAGTGGATCCACAGGGGAGCTATGGCTACACCTTC. As protein: CASSLVDPQGSYGYTF.

V and J are TRBV7-2 and TRBJ2-5; possibly TRBD1 for D (6 bases). The V and J ends lost 1 base and 4 bases respectively, with 16 bases between them. The germline gives CDR1 SGHTA, CDR2 FQGNSA. The CDR3 runs to 16 residues. This CDR3 is CASSLGGQGRRETQYF. The CDR3 DNA follows: TGTGCCAGCAGCTTAGGAGGGCAGGGGCGGAGAGAGACCCAGTACTTC.

This clonotype has at least ten counts. The genes are TRBV20-1 and TRBJ2-7; D is ambiguous. V lost 2 bases and J 3 bases, leaving 11 bases between the germline ends. The CDR3 is 13 residues long. Germline assignment: CDR1 DFQATT and CDR2 SNEGSKA (reference sequence). The CDR3 region has the DNA TGCAGTGCTAGATCGGCCAATGACTACGAGCAGTACTTC. Residues: CSARSANDYEQYF.

This clonotype showed up just a few times. The chain is built from TRBV20-1 and TRBJ1-2; no definite D call. The germline CDR1 and CDR2 sequences are DFQATT and SNEGSKA (reference sequence). Deletions cut 0 bases from V and 4 bases from J, with 3 bases between. This CDR3 spans 11 amino acids. As DNA, the CDR3 is TGCAGTGCTAGAGAGAGCTATGGCTACACCTTC. Its protein product is CSARESYGYTF.

The gene calls are TRBV18 and TRBJ1-2; D possibly corresponds to TRBD1 (5 bases). V gave up 2 bases and J gave up 8 bases, with 21 bases separating them. The germline gives CDR1 KGHSH, CDR2 LQKENI. This CDR3 is built from 16 residues. CDR3 residues: CASSPSSADWGSGYTF. DNA of the CDR3: TGTGCCAGCTCACCAAGTTCCGCAGACTGGGGCAGCGGCTACACCTTC.

The rearrangement joins TRBV13 to TRBJ1-1; the D gene is possibly TRBD1 (5 bases). CDR3 length: 14 amino acids. Looked up from germline, CDR1 is PRHDT and CDR2 is FYEKMQ (reference sequence). V lost 6 bases and J lost 1, with 12 bases in between. CDR3 protein: CASSRGGQNTEAFF. CDR3 in DNA: TGTGCCAGCAGTCGCGGCGGACAGAACACTGAAGCTTTCTTT.

The chain is built from TRBV14 and TRBJ2-3; D unclear. The CDR3 is 14 residues long. V was cut by 0 bases and J by 5 bases, with 9 bases left in between. CDR1 SGHDN and CDR2 FVKESK come from the germline V gene. CDR3: CASSQDKAVDTQYF. CDR3 sequence (DNA): TGTGCCAGCAGCCAAGATAAGGCAGTAGATACGCAGTATTTT. The complete variable domain, with remaining parts taken from reference TRBV14 and TRBJ2-3, reads EAGVTQFPSHSVIEKGQTVTLRCDPISGHDNLYWYRRVMGKEIKFLLHFVKESKQDESGMPNNRFLAERTGGTYSTLKVQPAELEDSGVYFCASSQDKAVDTQYFGPGTRLTVL.